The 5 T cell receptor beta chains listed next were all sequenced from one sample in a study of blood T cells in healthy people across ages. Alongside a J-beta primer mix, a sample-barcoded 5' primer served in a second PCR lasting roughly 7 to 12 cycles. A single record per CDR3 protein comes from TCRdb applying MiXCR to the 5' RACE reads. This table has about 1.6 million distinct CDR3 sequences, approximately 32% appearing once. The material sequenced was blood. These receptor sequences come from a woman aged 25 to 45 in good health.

In DNA form, the CDR3 reads TGTGCCACCAGCAGGGCAGAGAACACTGAAGCTTTCTTT. Residues: CATSRAENTEAFF. The chain joins TRBV15 to TRBJ1-1; D is undetermined. Trimming pared 3 bases from V and 1 base from J, leaving 6 bases between. CDR3 length: 13 amino acids. Per germline, CDR1 LNHNV and CDR2 YYDKDF (reference sequence).

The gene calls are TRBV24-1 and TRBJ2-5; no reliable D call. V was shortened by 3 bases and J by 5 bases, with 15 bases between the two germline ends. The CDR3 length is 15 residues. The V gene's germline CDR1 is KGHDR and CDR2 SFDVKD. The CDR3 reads CATSDHRLGWETQYF. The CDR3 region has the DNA TGTGCCACCAGTGATCACCGCCTGGGGTGGGAGACCCAGTACTTC.

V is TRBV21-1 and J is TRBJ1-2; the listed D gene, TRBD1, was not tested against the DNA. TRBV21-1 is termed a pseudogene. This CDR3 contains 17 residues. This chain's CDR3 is CASSGRDRPFNTCGYTF. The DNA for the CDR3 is TGTGCCAGCAGCGGCCGGGACCGTCCTTTTAATACATGTGGCTACACCTTC.

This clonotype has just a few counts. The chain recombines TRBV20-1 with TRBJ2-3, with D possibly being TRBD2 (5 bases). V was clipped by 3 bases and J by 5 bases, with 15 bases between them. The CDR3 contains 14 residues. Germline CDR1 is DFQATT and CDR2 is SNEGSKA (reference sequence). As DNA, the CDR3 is TGCAGTGCTAGGGGTCAGAGCGGTTTAGATACGCAGTATTTT. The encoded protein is CSARGQSGLDTQYF.

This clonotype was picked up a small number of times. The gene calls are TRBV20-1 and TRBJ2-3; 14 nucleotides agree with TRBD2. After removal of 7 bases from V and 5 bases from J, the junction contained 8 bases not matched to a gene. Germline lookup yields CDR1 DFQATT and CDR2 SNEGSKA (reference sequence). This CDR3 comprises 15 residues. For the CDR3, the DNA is TGCAGTGGTACCGGACTAGCGGGGGGTCGAGATACGCAGTATTTT. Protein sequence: CSGTGLAGGRDTQYF.